This TCR beta chain stems from a study of early T cells in non-severe SARS-CoV-2 infection. Turning to the study itself: It was bulk RNA from unsorted whole blood that was sequenced, and the chains were unpaired.

Germline CDR1 and CDR2: SGHTA and FQGNSA. There are 16 residues in the CDR3. V was shortened by 1 base and J by 5 bases, with 16 bases between the two germline ends. Unique molecular identifiers (one per individual cDNA molecule) were attached. Each CDR3 protein is one row after TCRdb ran MiXCR on the 5' RACE reads. This table holds roughly 35,000 distinct CDR3 sequences, approximately 5.3% found once. Study results and limitations: Lookups in VDJdb leaned toward anti-spike CD8 responses and missed private and CD4 specificities.

This clonotype was seen at least ten times. Its antigen is unidentified. The sequence derives from an adult who was a healthcare worker with PCR-confirmed SARS-CoV-2 infection or an uninfected control (not recorded which). The gene calls are TRBV7-2 and TRBJ2-3; no definite D call. The sample was whole blood. The CDR3 loop reads CASSLVGPPGGDTQYF. CDR3 DNA: TGTGCCAGCAGCTTAGTGGGCCCCCCTGGTGGAGATACGCAGTATTTT.